This T cell receptor beta chain is drawn from a study of PD-1 blockade in classical Hodgkin lymphoma. Whole-study results and caveats: At baseline, newly diagnosed patients reportedly showed less TCR diversity than healthy donors.

Sequencing used immunoSEQ multiplex PCR; TCRdb keeps in-frame clones, though not all of them. The sample holds 34,000 or so clones; roughly four fifths are singletons and the top ten take approximately 18%. On this clone: Its antigen is currently unknown.

Time point: cycle 4 day 1 (C4D1), after around six weeks of nivolumab. With no exception, relapse followed autologous stem cell transplantation in all patients, and brentuximab vedotin exposure varied. Classifying best responses yielded complete response, partial response or progressive disease. The specimen was peripheral blood mononuclear cells (PBMCs), collected before the fourth cycle of nivolumab. This receptor was obtained from a human donor with classical Hodgkin lymphoma.

The CDR3: CASGLKGSSSEAFF. The CDR3 nucleotides read TGTGCTAGTGGTTTGAAGGGGAGTAGTAGTGAAGCTTTCTTT. This chain links TRBV12-5 with TRBJ1-1, with a weak D call TRBD1 (5 bases). Germline assignment: CDR1 LGHNT and CDR2 FRNRAP. CDR3 length: 14 amino acids. The ends were cut back, 2 bases at V and 7 bases at J, with 14 bases in the middle.